This is a list of T cell receptor beta chains from one sample in a study of blood T cell repertoires in COVID-19. The method was immunoSEQ multiplex PCR; TCRdb's version includes in-frame clones alone and lacks a portion of them. This sample has about 41,000 clones, with around nine tenths found just once. Sequenced input: peripheral blood. The receptor source for this set is a man between 60 and 75 years old with acute or convalescent COVID-19. CDR3s include the opening cysteine and the closing phenylalanine or tryptophan. Fields, in order: D gene, V gene, J gene, clone size, CDR3 DNA, CDR3 protein. The D gene is left open where the match is weak. Only part of the rows carry a size: once, few, many, or a class if the clone is expanded.

>NA|TRBV6-5|TRBJ1-5|NA
TGTGCCAGCAGTTCCATTAATCAGCCCCAGCATTTT
CASSSINQPQHF
>NA|TRBV10-3|TRBJ1-2|NA
TGTGCCATCAGTGAGGGCCTGTGGGGCTACACCTTC
CAISEGLWGYTF
>TRBD2|TRBV3-1/TRBV3-2|TRBJ2-1|NA
TGTGCCAGCAGGCTAGGGTTGGCGGGGGGGCGCAGTGAGCAGTTCTTC
CASRLGLAGGRSEQFF
>NA|TRBV4-3|TRBJ2-1|once
TGCGCCAGCAGCCAAGAATTTGTACAAAAATTCCACAATGAGCAGTTCTTC
CASSQEFVQKFHNEQFF
>NA|TRBV7-2|TRBJ2-7|NA
TGTGCCAGCAGATTAAACTCAGGATCCGACGAGCAGTACTTC
CASRLNSGSDEQYF
>NA|TRBV12-3/TRBV12-4|TRBJ1-1|NA
TGTGCCAGCAGTTTGGGGGGAAACACTGAAGCTTTCTTT
CASSLGGNTEAFF
>TRBD2|TRBV5-4|TRBJ2-2|NA
TGTGCCAGCAGCTTGGAGGGACTAGCGGGGAATACCGGGGAGCTGTTTTTT
CASSLEGLAGNTGELFF
>TRBD1|TRBV7-2|TRBJ2-7|NA
TGTGCCAGCAGCCTATCGACAGGGGGCGTCTACGAGCAGTACTTC
CASSLSTGGVYEQYF
>NA|TRBV3-1/TRBV3-2|TRBJ2-6|NA
TGTGCCAGCAGCCAGATCTGGAGGACCGGGGCCAACGTCCTGACTTTC
CASSQIWRTGANVLTF
>NA|TRBV7-2|TRBJ1-6|NA
TGTGCCAGCAGCCCCACAGGGTCCAATTCACCCCTCCACTTT
CASSPTGSNSPLHF
>NA|TRBV27|TRBJ2-7|NA
TGTGCCAGCAGTTTCCGAAGGACAGAAGCCTACGAGCAGTACTTC
CASSFRRTEAYEQYF
>NA|TRBV18|TRBJ1-6|NA
TGTGCCAGCTCACCGTCACGGGTTCGGGGTTCACCCCTCCACTTT
CASSPSRVRGSPLHF
>NA|TRBV10-3|TRBJ1-5|NA
TGTGCCATCTCTTTACAGCCCGACAATCAGCCCCAGCATTTT
CAISLQPDNQPQHF
>NA|TRBV21-1|TRBJ1-1|NA
TGTGCCAGCAGCAAAGAATTATGTCCTAATTACACTGAAGCTTTCTTT
CASSKELCPNYTEAFF
>TRBD1|TRBV7-2|TRBJ1-2|NA
TGTGCCAGCAGCTTAGACGGGACAGGGATTTATGGCTACACCTTC
CASSLDGTGIYGYTF
>TRBD1|TRBV6-5|TRBJ1-3|NA
TGTGCCAGCAGTCTTGGACAGGGTCTTCCTAACACCATATATTTT
CASSLGQGLPNTIYF
>TRBD1|TRBV18|TRBJ1-2|once
TGTGCCAGCTCACCGGGACAGGCCGGCGGTGGCTACACCTTC
CASSPGQAGGGYTF
>NA|TRBV19|TRBJ1-4|NA
TGTGCCAGTCGGGACTCTACAACTAATGAAAAACTGTTTTTT
CASRDSTTNEKLFF
>NA|TRBV5-6|TRBJ1-2|NA
TGTGCCAGCAGCTTGGTGGACTTTAACTATGGCTACACCTTC
CASSLVDFNYGYTF
>NA|TRBV7-2|TRBJ1-1|few
TGTGCCAGCAGCTCAGGAGGGCCGGCGGGTTTCACTGAAGCTTTCTTT
CASSSGGPAGFTEAFF
>NA|TRBV19|TRBJ1-6|NA
TGTGCCAGTAGTAGTCTTCGGGAGAGCTCCTATAATTCACCCCTCCACTTT
CASSSLRESSYNSPLHF
>NA|TRBV5-6|TRBJ1-4|few
TGTGCCAGCAGCTTGGGCCCAGGATCAACTAATGAAAAACTGTTTTTT
CASSLGPGSTNEKLFF
>TRBD2|TRBV29-1|TRBJ2-1|NA
TGCAGCGTCAGGACTAGCGGCTACAATGAGCAGTTCTTC
CSVRTSGYNEQFF
>TRBD1|TRBV6-2/TRBV6-3|TRBJ2-1|NA
TGTGCCAGCAGCGAGATAGGGACAGGGAGATCTATGGAGTTCTTC
CASSEIGTGRSMEFF
>TRBD2|TRBV3-1/TRBV3-2|TRBJ2-7|NA
TGTGCCAGCAGCCAAGATAGTAAGCGGGGAGGGTCCTGGAACGAGCAGTACTTC
CASSQDSKRGGSWNEQYF
>NA|TRBV3-1/TRBV3-2|TRBJ2-7|NA
TGTGCCAGCAGCCTCAGTAGTGGGCCGAAAGAGCAGTACTTC
CASSLSSGPKEQYF
>TRBD1|TRBV27|TRBJ2-7|NA
TGTGCCAGCAGCAGACAGGGGGCTACCGAGCAGTACTTC
CASSRQGATEQYF
>TRBD2|TRBV27|TRBJ2-3|NA
TGTGCCAGCAGTTTAGGTCCTTGGGGCGGGGGTGGAACAGATACGCAGTATTTT
CASSLGPWGGGGTDTQYF
>TRBD1|TRBV5-5|TRBJ1-2|NA
TGTGCCAGCAGCTCTCTGCGGGACAGGGGCTCTGGCTACACCTTC
CASSSLRDRGSGYTF
>TRBD2|TRBV5-1|TRBJ2-3|few
TGCGCCAGCAGACTTGGACTAGCGGGGGGATACACAGATACGCAGTATTTT
CASRLGLAGGYTDTQYF
>NA|TRBV5-6|TRBJ1-1|NA
TGTGCCAGCAGCTTGGTAGGGGCGGACACTGAAGCTTTCTTT
CASSLVGADTEAFF
>TRBD1|TRBV7-8|TRBJ1-1|NA
TGTGCCAGCAGGTCATTTCCGGGACAGCCTAACACTGAAGCTTTCTTT
CASRSFPGQPNTEAFF
>TRBD2|TRBV5-4|TRBJ2-5|NA
TGTGCCAGCAGCTCCGCCCGGTGGGCGGGGGGGGAAGAGACCCAGTACTTC
CASSSARWAGGEETQYF
>NA|TRBV30|TRBJ1-3|NA
TGTGCCTGGTCAGGAGGGACCTCTGGAAACACCATATATTTT
CAWSGGTSGNTIYF
>TRBD1|TRBV19|TRBJ1-2|NA
TGTGCCAGTAGTATCCGGGCGGGGACAGCCTATGGCTACACCTTC
CASSIRAGTAYGYTF
>TRBD1|TRBV18|TRBJ1-4|NA
TGTGCCAGCTCACCCCGGCCACAGGGGTCCTTAAAACTCGAAAAACTGTTTTTT
CASSPRPQGSLKLEKLFF
>NA|TRBV27|TRBJ2-5|NA
TGTGCCAGCAGTTTATTAGGTGGGGGGACCGGGGAGACCCAGTACTTC
CASSLLGGGTGETQYF
>TRBD1|TRBV6-5|TRBJ1-1|NA
TGTGCCAGCAGCGTTGACAGGGGCGTTGCTTTCTTT
CASSVDRGVAFF
>NA|TRBV4-3|TRBJ1-2|NA
TGCGCCAGCAGCCAAGGTTTTCAGGCAGCTAACTATGGCTACACCTTC
CASSQGFQAANYGYTF
>NA|TRBV11-2|TRBJ2-2|NA
TGTGCCAGCAGCTTAGGAGGGACATCTTTCACCGGGGAGCTGTTTTTT
CASSLGGTSFTGELFF
>NA|TRBV5-4|TRBJ1-4|NA
TGTGCCAGCAGCTTGGGGACAGTTGAAAAACTGTTTTTT
CASSLGTVEKLFF
>NA|TRBV24-1|TRBJ2-2|NA
TGTGCCACCAGTGATTCACCGGACACCGGGGAGCTGTTTTTT
CATSDSPDTGELFF
>TRBD1|TRBV6-2/TRBV6-3|TRBJ1-6|NA
TGTGCCAGCAGTTCAGGGGGCTACTCACCCCTCCACTTT
CASSSGGYSPLHF
>TRBD1|TRBV29-1|TRBJ2-2|NA
TGCAGCGTTAAAACCGGGACAGGGAACACCGGGGAGCTGTTTTTT
CSVKTGTGNTGELFF
>TRBD2|TRBV3-1/TRBV3-2|TRBJ2-1|NA
TGTGCCAGCAGCCCCACTAGCGGGGGGGCTATCTCGCAGTTCTTC
CASSPTSGGAISQFF
>NA|TRBV7-2|TRBJ2-7|NA
TGTGCCAGCAGCCCCTCGCGAGGTACCCACGAGCAGTACTTC
CASSPSRGTHEQYF
>TRBD1|TRBV5-4|TRBJ1-2|NA
TGTGCCAGCAGCTTGGCGACAGGGGAAGGCTACACCTTC
CASSLATGEGYTF
>NA|TRBV10-3|TRBJ1-5|NA
TGTGCCATCAGTGAGTCAGACAGCTTCAATCAGCCCCAGCATTTT
CAISESDSFNQPQHF
>NA|TRBV12-3/TRBV12-4|TRBJ2-7|NA
TGTGCCAGCAGTCTCGGGACAAACGAGTACTTC
CASSLGTNEYF
>NA|TRBV14|TRBJ1-2|NA
TGTGCCAGCAGCCCCCGGCGGGGAAATGGCTACACCTTC
CASSPRRGNGYTF
>NA|TRBV30|TRBJ1-3|NA
TGTGCCTGGGGGGGGAGCTCTGGAAACACCATATATTTT
CAWGGSSGNTIYF
>TRBD2|TRBV28|TRBJ2-1|NA
TGTGCCAGCCTCGCGGGGGTTTACAATGAGCAGTTCTTC
CASLAGVYNEQFF
>NA|TRBV3-1/TRBV3-2|TRBJ1-6|NA
TGTGCCAGCAGCCAAGCAGGGAGGGGCTCACCCCTCCACTTT
CASSQAGRGSPLHF
>NA|TRBV18|TRBJ1-1|NA
TGTGCCAGCTCACCACCGCAGGGGAACATGAACACTGAAGCTTTCTTT
CASSPPQGNMNTEAFF
>NA|TRBV5-4|TRBJ1-2|NA
TGTGCCAGCAGCTCGTCCGGGACAAGCTACTATGGCTACACCTTC
CASSSSGTSYYGYTF
>NA|TRBV5-1|TRBJ1-5|once
TGCGCCAGCGGACCTGATTTGGGGACAATTAATCAGCCCCAGCATTTT
CASGPDLGTINQPQHF
>NA|TRBV5-1|TRBJ2-5|NA
TGCGCCAGCAGCTCGACCAGGGTGGGGCAAGAGACCCAGTACTTC
CASSSTRVGQETQYF
>NA|TRBV5-1|TRBJ1-2|NA
TGCGCCAGCAGCTTGGTTGTCGGGAACTATGGCTACACCTTC
CASSLVVGNYGYTF